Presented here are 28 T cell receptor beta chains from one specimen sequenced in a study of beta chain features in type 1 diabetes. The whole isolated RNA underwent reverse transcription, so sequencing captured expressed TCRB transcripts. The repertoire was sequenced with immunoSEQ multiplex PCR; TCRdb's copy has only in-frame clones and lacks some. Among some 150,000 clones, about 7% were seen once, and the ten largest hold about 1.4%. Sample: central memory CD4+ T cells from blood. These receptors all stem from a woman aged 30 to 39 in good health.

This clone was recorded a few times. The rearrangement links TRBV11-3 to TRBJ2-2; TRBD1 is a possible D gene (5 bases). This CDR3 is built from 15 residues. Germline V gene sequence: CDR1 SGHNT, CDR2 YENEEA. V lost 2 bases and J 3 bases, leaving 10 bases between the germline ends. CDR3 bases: TGTGCCAGCAGCTTAAGTTCAGGGCACACCGGGGAGCTGTTTTTT. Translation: CASSLSSGHTGELFF.

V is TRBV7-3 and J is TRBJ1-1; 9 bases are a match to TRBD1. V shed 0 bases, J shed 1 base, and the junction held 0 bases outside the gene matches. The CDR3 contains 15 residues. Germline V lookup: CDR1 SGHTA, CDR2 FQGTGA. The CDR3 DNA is TGTGCCAGCAGCTTAACGGGACAGGGGAACACTGAAGCTTTCTTT. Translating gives CASSLTGQGNTEAFF.

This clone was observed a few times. The CDR3, as DNA: TGTGCCAGCAGCTACAGTCTTTCTGGGGCCAACGTCCTGACTTTC. Protein sequence: CASSYSLSGANVLTF. The gene calls are TRBV5-5 and TRBJ2-6; D gene ambiguous. The CDR3 spans 15 residues. Germline V CDR1 and CDR2: SGHKS, YYEKEE (reference sequence). V lost 3 bases, J lost 1 base, and 8 bases lay in between.

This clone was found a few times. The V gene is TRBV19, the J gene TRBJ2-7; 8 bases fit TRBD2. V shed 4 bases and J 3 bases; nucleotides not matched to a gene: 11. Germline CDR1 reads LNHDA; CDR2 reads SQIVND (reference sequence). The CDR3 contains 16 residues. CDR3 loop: CASSSFGAGGNYEQYF. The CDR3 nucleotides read TGTGCCAGTAGTAGTTTTGGCGCGGGAGGTAACTACGAGCAGTACTTC. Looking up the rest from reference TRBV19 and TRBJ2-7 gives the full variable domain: DGGITQSPKYLFRKEGQNVTLSCEQNLNHDAMYWYRQDPGQGLRLIYYSQIVNDFQKGDIAEGYSVSREKKESFPLTVTSAQKNPTAFYLCASSSFGAGGNYEQYFGPGTRLTVT.

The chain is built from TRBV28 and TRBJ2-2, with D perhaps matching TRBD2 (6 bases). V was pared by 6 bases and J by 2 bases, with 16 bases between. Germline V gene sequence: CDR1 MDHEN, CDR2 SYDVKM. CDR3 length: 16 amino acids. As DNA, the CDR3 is TGTGCCAGCAGGGTCCCCACTAGCCCCAACACCGGGGAGCTGTTTTTT. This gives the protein CASRVPTSPNTGELFF.

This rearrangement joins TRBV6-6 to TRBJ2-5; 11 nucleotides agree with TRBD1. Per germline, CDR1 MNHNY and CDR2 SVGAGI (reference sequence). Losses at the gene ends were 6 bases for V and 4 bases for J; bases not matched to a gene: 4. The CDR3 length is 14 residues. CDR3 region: CASRPGQGVETQYF. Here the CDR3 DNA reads TGTGCCAGCAGGCCGGGACAGGGGGTAGAGACCCAGTACTTC.

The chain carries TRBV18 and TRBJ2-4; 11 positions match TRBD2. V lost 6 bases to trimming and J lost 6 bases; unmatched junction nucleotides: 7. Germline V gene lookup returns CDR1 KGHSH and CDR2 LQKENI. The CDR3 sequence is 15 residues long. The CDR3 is CASSPTSGASNIQYF. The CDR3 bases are TGTGCCAGCTCCCCGACTAGCGGGGCCTCAAACATTCAGTACTTC.

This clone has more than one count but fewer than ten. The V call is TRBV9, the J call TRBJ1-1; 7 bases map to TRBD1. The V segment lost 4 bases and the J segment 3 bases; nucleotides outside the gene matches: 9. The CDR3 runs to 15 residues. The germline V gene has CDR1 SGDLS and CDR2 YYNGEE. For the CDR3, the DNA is TGTGCCAGCAGCCTAGAACCGACAGGGTACACTGAAGCTTTCTTT. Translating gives CASSLEPTGYTEAFF.

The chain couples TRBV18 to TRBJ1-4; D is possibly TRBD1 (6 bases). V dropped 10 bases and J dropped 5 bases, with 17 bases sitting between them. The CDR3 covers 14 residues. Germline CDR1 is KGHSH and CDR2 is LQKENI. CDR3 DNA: TGTGCCACCAAGCAACAGGGTGTAAATGAAAAACTGTTTTTT. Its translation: CATKQQGVNEKLFF. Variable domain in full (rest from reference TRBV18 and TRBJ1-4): NAGVMQNPRHLVRRRGQEARLRCSPMKGHSHVYWYRQLPEEGLKFMVYLQKENIIDESGMPKERFSAEFPKEGPSILRIQQVVRGDSAAYFCATKQQGVNEKLFFGSGTQLSVL.

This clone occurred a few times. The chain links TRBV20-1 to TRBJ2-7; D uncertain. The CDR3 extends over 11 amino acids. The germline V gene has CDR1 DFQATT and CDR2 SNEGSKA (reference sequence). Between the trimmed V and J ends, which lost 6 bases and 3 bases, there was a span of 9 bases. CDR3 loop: CSAPTFYEQYF. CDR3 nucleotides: TGCAGTGCACCGACTTTCTACGAGCAGTACTTC.

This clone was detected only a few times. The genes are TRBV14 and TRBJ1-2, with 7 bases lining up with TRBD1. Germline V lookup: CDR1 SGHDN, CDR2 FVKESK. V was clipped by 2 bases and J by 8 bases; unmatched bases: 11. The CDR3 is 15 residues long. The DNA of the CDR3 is TGTGCCAGCAGCCAACGCCGGCAGGGGGTAGGCGGCTACACCTTC. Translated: CASSQRRQGVGGYTF.

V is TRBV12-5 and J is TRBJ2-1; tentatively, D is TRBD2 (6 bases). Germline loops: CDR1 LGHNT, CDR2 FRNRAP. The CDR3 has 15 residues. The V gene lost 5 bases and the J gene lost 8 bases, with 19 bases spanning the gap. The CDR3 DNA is TGTGCTAGTGGTCTCCAGACACTAGGCGGGGATGAGCAGTTCTTC. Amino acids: CASGLQTLGGDEQFF.

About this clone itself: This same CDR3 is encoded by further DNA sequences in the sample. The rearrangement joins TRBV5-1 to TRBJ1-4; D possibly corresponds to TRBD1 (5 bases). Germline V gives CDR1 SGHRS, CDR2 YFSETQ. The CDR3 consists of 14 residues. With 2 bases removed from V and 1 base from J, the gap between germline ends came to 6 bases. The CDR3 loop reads CASSFQGTNEKLFF. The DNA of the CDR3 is TGCGCCAGCAGCTTTCAGGGAACTAATGAAAAACTGTTTTTT.

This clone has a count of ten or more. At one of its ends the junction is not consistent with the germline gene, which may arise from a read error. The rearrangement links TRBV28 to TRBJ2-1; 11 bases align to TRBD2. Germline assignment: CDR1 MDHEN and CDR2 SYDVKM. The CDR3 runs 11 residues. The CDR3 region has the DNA TGTGCCAGTCTTAGCGGGAGGGCCTGGGTCTTC. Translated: CASLSGRAWVF.

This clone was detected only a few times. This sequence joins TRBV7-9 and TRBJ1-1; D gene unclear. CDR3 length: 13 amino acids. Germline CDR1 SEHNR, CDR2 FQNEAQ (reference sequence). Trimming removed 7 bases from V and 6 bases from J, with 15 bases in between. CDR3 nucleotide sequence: TGTGCCAGCAAAAATAGTGGCCGGGCTGAAGCTTTCTTT. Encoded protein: CASKNSGRAEAFF.

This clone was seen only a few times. In DNA form, the CDR3 reads TGTGCCAGCAGCGTATTAGCGGGAGGGCGAACCGGGGAGCTGTTTTTT. This translates into CASSVLAGGRTGELFF. The gene calls are TRBV9 and TRBJ2-2, with 11 bases fitting TRBD2. Germline loops: CDR1 SGDLS, CDR2 YYNGEE. The CDR3 is 16 residues long. The V gene end was trimmed by 1 base and the J gene end by 5 bases; junction bases not matched to a gene: 4.

The CDR3 DNA sequence: TGTGCCAGCAGTTTAATAGCGGGAGGTTCGTACGAGCAGTACTTC. Translated, it gives CASSLIAGGSYEQYF. V gene TRBV27 combines with J gene TRBJ2-7; TRBD2 matches 10 bases. The length of the CDR3 is 15 residues. The junction had 5 bases not matched to a gene; V was cut back by 2 bases and J by 4 bases. From germline, CDR1 is MNHEY and CDR2 SMNVEV (reference sequence).

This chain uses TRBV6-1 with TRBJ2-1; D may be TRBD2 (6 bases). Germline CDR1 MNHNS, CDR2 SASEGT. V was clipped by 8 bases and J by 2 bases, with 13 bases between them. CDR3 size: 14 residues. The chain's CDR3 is CASVRAGTYNEQFF. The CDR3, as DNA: TGTGCCAGCGTTCGAGCGGGTACCTACAATGAGCAGTTCTTC.

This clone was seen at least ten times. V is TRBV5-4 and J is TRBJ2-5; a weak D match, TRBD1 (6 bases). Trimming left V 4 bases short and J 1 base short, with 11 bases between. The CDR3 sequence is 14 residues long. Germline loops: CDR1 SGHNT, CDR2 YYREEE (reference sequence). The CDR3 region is CASSHGTSQETQYF. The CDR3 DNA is TGTGCCAGCAGCCACGGGACATCCCAAGAGACCCAGTACTTC.

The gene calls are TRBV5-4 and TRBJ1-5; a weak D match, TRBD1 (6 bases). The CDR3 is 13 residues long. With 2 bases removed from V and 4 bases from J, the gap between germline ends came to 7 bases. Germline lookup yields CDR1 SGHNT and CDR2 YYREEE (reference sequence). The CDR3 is CASSFQGNQPQHF. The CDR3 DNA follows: TGTGCCAGCAGCTTCCAGGGGAATCAGCCCCAGCATTTT.

The CDR3 loop reads CASSSLTGNTEAFF. As DNA, the CDR3 is TGTGCCAGCAGTAGTTTGACAGGGAACACTGAAGCTTTCTTT. The chain has TRBV5-6 and TRBJ1-1; possibly TRBD1 for D (6 bases). Germline V gives CDR1 SGHDT, CDR2 YYEEEE. There are 14 residues in the CDR3. V shed 5 bases and J shed 1 base, with 12 bases lying between them.

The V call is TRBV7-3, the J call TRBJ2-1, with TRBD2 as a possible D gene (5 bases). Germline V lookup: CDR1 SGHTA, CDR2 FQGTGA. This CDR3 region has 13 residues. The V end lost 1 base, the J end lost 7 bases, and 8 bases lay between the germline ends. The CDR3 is CASSLNPGNEQFF. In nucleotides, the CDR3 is TGTGCCAGCAGCTTAAATCCGGGGAATGAGCAGTTCTTC.

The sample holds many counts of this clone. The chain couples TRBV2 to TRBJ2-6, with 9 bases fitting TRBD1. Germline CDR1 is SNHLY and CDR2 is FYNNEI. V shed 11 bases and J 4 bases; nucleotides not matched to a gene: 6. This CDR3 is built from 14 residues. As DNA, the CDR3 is TGTGCCGGAAACAGGGGGCTAGGGGCCAACGTCCTGACTTTC. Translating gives CAGNRGLGANVLTF.

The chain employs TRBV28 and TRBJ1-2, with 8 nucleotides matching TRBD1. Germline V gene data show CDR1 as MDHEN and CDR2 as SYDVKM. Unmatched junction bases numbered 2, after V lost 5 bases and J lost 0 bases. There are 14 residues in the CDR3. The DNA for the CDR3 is TGTGCCAGCAGTCAGGGGGCGGCTAACTATGGCTACACCTTC. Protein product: CASSQGAANYGYTF.

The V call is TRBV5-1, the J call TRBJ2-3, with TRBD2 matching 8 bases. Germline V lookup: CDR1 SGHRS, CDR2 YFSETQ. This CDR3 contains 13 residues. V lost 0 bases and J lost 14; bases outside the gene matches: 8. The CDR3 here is CASSLAELAGVYF. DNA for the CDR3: TGCGCCAGCAGCTTGGCCGAGCTAGCGGGTGTGTATTTT.

The CDR3 nucleotides read TGTGCCAGCCCCCCGTTAGTGGGAGGGCCGGGTAGCCCGGTGGATGAGCAGTTCTTC. Protein product: CASPPLVGGPGSPVDEQFF. This chain joins TRBV28 and TRBJ2-1; 7 positions match TRBD2. J was trimmed by 8 bases and V by 8 bases; bases with no gene match: 27. Germline V gene data show CDR1 as MDHEN and CDR2 as SYDVKM. The CDR3 loop spans 19 amino acids.

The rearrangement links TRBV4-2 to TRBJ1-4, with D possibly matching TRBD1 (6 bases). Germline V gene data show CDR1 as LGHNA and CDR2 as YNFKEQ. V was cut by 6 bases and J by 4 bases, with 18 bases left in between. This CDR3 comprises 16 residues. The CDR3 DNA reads TGTGCCAGCAGTCAACTAAGGCGGACAGATAATGAAAAACTGTTTTTT. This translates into CASSQLRRTDNEKLFF.

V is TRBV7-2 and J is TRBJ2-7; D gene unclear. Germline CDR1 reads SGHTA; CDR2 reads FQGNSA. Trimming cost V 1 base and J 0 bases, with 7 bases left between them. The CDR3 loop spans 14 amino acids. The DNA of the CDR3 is TGTGCCAGCAGCTTAGTACCGGGCTCCTACGAGCAGTACTTC. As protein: CASSLVPGSYEQYF.